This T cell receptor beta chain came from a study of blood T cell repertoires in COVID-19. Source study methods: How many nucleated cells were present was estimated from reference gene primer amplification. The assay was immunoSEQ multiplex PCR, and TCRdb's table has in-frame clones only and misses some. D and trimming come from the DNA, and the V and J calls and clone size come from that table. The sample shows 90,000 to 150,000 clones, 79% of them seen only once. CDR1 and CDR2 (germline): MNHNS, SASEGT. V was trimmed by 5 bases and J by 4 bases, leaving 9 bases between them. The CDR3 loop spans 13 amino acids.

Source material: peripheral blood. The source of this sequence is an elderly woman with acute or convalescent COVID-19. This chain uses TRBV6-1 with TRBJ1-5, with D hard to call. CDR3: CASSLRENQPQHF. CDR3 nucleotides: TGTGCCAGCAGTTTGCGGGAGAATCAGCCCCAGCATTTT.